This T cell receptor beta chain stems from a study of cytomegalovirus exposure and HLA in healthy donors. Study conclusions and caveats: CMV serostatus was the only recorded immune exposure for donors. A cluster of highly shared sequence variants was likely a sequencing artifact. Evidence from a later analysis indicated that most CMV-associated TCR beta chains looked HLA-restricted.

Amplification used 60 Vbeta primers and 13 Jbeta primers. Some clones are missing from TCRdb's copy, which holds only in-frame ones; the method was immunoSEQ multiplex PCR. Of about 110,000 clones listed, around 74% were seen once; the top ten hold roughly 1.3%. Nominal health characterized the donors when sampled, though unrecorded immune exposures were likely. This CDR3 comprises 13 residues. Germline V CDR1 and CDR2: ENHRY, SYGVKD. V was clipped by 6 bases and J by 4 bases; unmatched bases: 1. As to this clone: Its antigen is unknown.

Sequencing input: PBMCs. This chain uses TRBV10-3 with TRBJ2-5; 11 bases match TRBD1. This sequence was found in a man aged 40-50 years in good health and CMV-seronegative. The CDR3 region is CAISGTGGETQYF. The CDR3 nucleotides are TGTGCCATCAGCGGGACAGGGGGAGAGACCCAGTACTTC.